This section outlines one TCR beta chain sequence together with its context. The sample originates from a study of shared T cell receptors in the human thymus. TCRdb's copy holds only in-frame clones and misses some; the assay was immunoSEQ multiplex PCR. Here the sample spans hundreds of thousands of clones, about 89% being singletons. The CDR3 length is 16 residues. CDR1 is MDHEN and CDR2 is SYDVKM in the germline V gene. Trimming cost V 5 bases and J 0 bases, with 13 bases left between them. The same specimen was also included in a second study, on human thymus T cells. That work contributes: The donors were infants in Finland with congenital heart defects, otherwise immunologically healthy. Thymic material originated from resections removed in the course of corrective heart surgery. The related literature has documented a marked overlap of thymic repertoires among unrelated individuals.

This chain links TRBV28 with TRBJ2-2; D perhaps matches TRBD1 (6 bases). This sequence originates from a boy less than two years old with a congenital heart defect. The material sequenced was thymocytes. The DNA of the CDR3 is TGTGCCAGCAGTATTCCGGGACACGCGAACACCGGGGAGCTGTTTTTT. It is translated as CASSIPGHANTGELFF.